This TCR beta chain was sequenced during a study of blood T cell repertoires in COVID-19. As for the study in general: COVID-19 samples from acute and convalescent phases originated in the United States, Italy and Spain. Sample material is recorded as cDNA or gDNA derived from T cells, B-cell-depleted T cells, or PBMCs.

In the source study's methods: Estimated nucleated cell counts came from reference gene primer amplification. Produced via immunoSEQ multiplex PCR; TCRdb's table is partial and in-frame only. The V and J calls and clone size were taken over from that table, and D and trimming were inferred from the DNA. The sample lists about 210,000 clones, almost 90% occurring once. The germline V and J ends were trimmed by 0 bases and 1 base, with 16 bases remaining between them. Per the germline V gene, CDR1 is LGHDT and CDR2 is YNNKEL (reference sequence). The CDR3 totals 18 residues. The clonotype originates from a man in his late teens or twenties with active or convalescent COVID-19. The rearrangement joins TRBV3-1 (or the pseudogene TRBV3-2) to TRBJ1-5; D is perhaps TRBD1 (6 bases). Specimen: peripheral blood. The CDR3 here is CASSQEPGGAGSNQPQHF. CDR3 DNA sequence: TGTGCCAGCAGCCAAGAACCGGGGGGCGCAGGAAGCAATCAGCCCCAGCATTTT.